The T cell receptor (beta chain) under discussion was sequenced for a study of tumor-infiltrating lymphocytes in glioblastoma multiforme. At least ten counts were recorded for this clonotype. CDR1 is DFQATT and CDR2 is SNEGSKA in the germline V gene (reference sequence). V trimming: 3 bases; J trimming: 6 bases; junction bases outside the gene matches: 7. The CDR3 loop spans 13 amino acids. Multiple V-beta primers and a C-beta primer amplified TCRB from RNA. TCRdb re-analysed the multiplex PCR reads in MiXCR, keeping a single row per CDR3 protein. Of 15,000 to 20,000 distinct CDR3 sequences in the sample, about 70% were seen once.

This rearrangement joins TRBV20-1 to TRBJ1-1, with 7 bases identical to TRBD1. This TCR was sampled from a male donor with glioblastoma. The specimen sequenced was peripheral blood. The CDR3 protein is CSASEGARAEAFF. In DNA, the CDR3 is TGCAGTGCTAGTGAGGGGGCTAGGGCTGAAGCTTTCTTT.